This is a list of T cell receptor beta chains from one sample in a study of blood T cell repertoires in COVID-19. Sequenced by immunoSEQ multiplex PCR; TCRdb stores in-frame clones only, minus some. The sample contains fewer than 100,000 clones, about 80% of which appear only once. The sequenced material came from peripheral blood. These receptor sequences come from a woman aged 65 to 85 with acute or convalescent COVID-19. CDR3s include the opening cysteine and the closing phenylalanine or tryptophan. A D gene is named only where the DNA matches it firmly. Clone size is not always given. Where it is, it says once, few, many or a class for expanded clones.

cdr3_nt: TGCAGCGTTGAGGATTCCGGGACACCGGGAGAGACCCAGTACTTC
cdr3_aa: CSVEDSGTPGETQYF
d_call: NA
j_call: TRBJ2-5
v_call: TRBV29-1
clone_size: NA

cdr3_nt: TGTGCCAGCAGTTTTATGCGACAGCCTAAAGCTTTCTTT
cdr3_aa: CASSFMRQPKAFF
d_call: NA
j_call: TRBJ1-1
v_call: TRBV12-3/TRBV12-4
clone_size: once

cdr3_nt: TGTGCCAGCAGCCCTGGGACAGTACTAAACACCGGGGAGCTGTTTTTT
cdr3_aa: CASSPGTVLNTGELFF
d_call: TRBD1
j_call: TRBJ2-2
v_call: TRBV6-2/TRBV6-3
clone_size: NA

cdr3_nt: TGTGCCAGCAGCTTACAGGGGAGCTCCTACAATGAGCAGTTCTTC
cdr3_aa: CASSLQGSSYNEQFF
d_call: TRBD1
j_call: TRBJ2-1
v_call: TRBV5-4
clone_size: NA

cdr3_nt: TGTGCCAGCAGCTTCTCAGGGGCCACAGATACGCAGTATTTT
cdr3_aa: CASSFSGATDTQYF
d_call: NA
j_call: TRBJ2-3
v_call: TRBV5-5
clone_size: NA

cdr3_nt: TGTGCCACCAGCAGGTCGGGGAATTCACCCCTCCACTTT
cdr3_aa: CATSRSGNSPLHF
d_call: NA
j_call: TRBJ1-6
v_call: TRBV15
clone_size: NA

cdr3_nt: TGCGCCAGCAGCTTGAGAGTCTCAGATACGCAGTATTTT
cdr3_aa: CASSLRVSDTQYF
d_call: NA
j_call: TRBJ2-3
v_call: TRBV5-1
clone_size: NA

cdr3_nt: TGTGCCAGCAGCTTGACGCCGCTAGCGGGCCCTCTCAATGAGCAGTTCTTC
cdr3_aa: CASSLTPLAGPLNEQFF
d_call: TRBD2
j_call: TRBJ2-1
v_call: TRBV7-8
clone_size: NA

cdr3_nt: TGTGCCAGCAGCCAGGGATCGCTGTATGGCTACACCTTC
cdr3_aa: CASSQGSLYGYTF
d_call: NA
j_call: TRBJ1-2
v_call: TRBV7-2
clone_size: NA

cdr3_nt: TGTGCCTGGAGTGTTAAGGGGTCCACTGAAGCTTTCTTT
cdr3_aa: CAWSVKGSTEAFF
d_call: NA
j_call: TRBJ1-1
v_call: TRBV30
clone_size: many

cdr3_nt: TGTGCCAGCAGTTACTCCGGGATGAACACTGAAGCTTTCTTT
cdr3_aa: CASSYSGMNTEAFF
d_call: NA
j_call: TRBJ1-1
v_call: TRBV6-5
clone_size: few

cdr3_nt: TGTGCCAGCAGATCTACACGGGATAGCAATCAGCCCCAGCATTTT
cdr3_aa: CASRSTRDSNQPQHF
d_call: NA
j_call: TRBJ1-5
v_call: TRBV7-2
clone_size: NA

cdr3_nt: TGTGCCAGCAGCCGTGGAAACACCATATATTTT
cdr3_aa: CASSRGNTIYF
d_call: NA
j_call: TRBJ1-3
v_call: TRBV12-3/TRBV12-4
clone_size: NA

cdr3_nt: TGTGCCAGCAGTCCCAGCGGGAGGGGTTACAATGAGCAGTTCTTC
cdr3_aa: CASSPSGRGYNEQFF
d_call: TRBD2
j_call: TRBJ2-1
v_call: TRBV11-2
clone_size: NA

cdr3_nt: TGTGCCAGCAGCGCACAGGGAAATACCTACGAGCAGTACTTC
cdr3_aa: CASSAQGNTYEQYF
d_call: NA
j_call: TRBJ2-7
v_call: TRBV9
clone_size: NA

cdr3_nt: TGTGCCAGTAGTACTGCTGCGTGGTCTAGCGGGAGCAATGAGCAGTTCTTC
cdr3_aa: CASSTAAWSSGSNEQFF
d_call: TRBD2
j_call: TRBJ2-1
v_call: TRBV19
clone_size: NA

cdr3_nt: TGTGCCTGGAGCCCAAGCAGGTTTAACTATGGCTACACCTTC
cdr3_aa: CAWSPSRFNYGYTF
d_call: NA
j_call: TRBJ1-2
v_call: TRBV30
clone_size: NA

cdr3_nt: TGTGCCTGGAGTGTAATTAGCGGGGGGGCCAATCCCAAAAACATTCAGTACTTC
cdr3_aa: CAWSVISGGANPKNIQYF
d_call: TRBD2
j_call: TRBJ2-4
v_call: TRBV30
clone_size: once

cdr3_nt: TGTGCCAGCAGCCGGGACAGCCTCCCCCAAGAGACCCAGTACTTC
cdr3_aa: CASSRDSLPQETQYF
d_call: TRBD1
j_call: TRBJ2-5
v_call: TRBV11-2
clone_size: NA

cdr3_nt: TGTGCCAGCAGCGTGACAGGTACCTATGGCTACACCTTC
cdr3_aa: CASSVTGTYGYTF
d_call: NA
j_call: TRBJ1-2
v_call: TRBV5-5
clone_size: once

cdr3_nt: TGTGCCAGCTCACCACAGTCGGACAGGGAAGAGACCCAGTACTTC
cdr3_aa: CASSPQSDREETQYF
d_call: TRBD1
j_call: TRBJ2-5
v_call: TRBV18
clone_size: NA

cdr3_nt: TGTGCCAGTAGTATAGTCGCGACGGGAGGACACTACACCTTC
cdr3_aa: CASSIVATGGHYTF
d_call: NA
j_call: TRBJ1-2
v_call: TRBV19
clone_size: NA

cdr3_nt: TGTGCCAGCAGTCTCGAGGCATTCCGTGGCTACACCTTC
cdr3_aa: CASSLEAFRGYTF
d_call: NA
j_call: TRBJ1-2
v_call: TRBV28
clone_size: NA

cdr3_nt: TGTGCCAGCAGCCCAACACTGAACACTGAAGCTTTCTTT
cdr3_aa: CASSPTLNTEAFF
d_call: NA
j_call: TRBJ1-1
v_call: TRBV7-9
clone_size: NA

cdr3_nt: TGTGCCAGCAGCTTGATGGACAGCCAAGAGACCCAGTACTTC
cdr3_aa: CASSLMDSQETQYF
d_call: NA
j_call: TRBJ2-5
v_call: TRBV7-8
clone_size: NA

cdr3_nt: TGTGCCAGCAGCCGGACACGGAATGAGCAGTTCTTC
cdr3_aa: CASSRTRNEQFF
d_call: NA
j_call: TRBJ2-1
v_call: TRBV11-2
clone_size: NA

cdr3_nt: TGTGCCAGCAGTGAACTAAAGATTGGACGGGGGGCCACAGATACGCAGTATTTT
cdr3_aa: CASSELKIGRGATDTQYF
d_call: NA
j_call: TRBJ2-3
v_call: TRBV6-1
clone_size: NA

cdr3_nt: TGCAGTGCTAGTGGTCTAGCGGGCTACGAGCAGTACTTC
cdr3_aa: CSASGLAGYEQYF
d_call: TRBD2
j_call: TRBJ2-7
v_call: TRBV20-1
clone_size: NA

cdr3_nt: TGCAGCGTGGGACAGGGTGGCCAATATGGCTACACCTTC
cdr3_aa: CSVGQGGQYGYTF
d_call: TRBD1
j_call: TRBJ1-2
v_call: TRBV29-1
clone_size: NA

cdr3_nt: TGTGCCAGCAGCTTGGTCCAGGGTTGGAATCAGCCCCAGCATTTT
cdr3_aa: CASSLVQGWNQPQHF
d_call: NA
j_call: TRBJ1-5
v_call: TRBV5-5
clone_size: NA

cdr3_nt: TGTGCCAGCAGCTTAATAATAGCCACCGGGGAGCTGTTTTTT
cdr3_aa: CASSLIIATGELFF
d_call: NA
j_call: TRBJ2-2
v_call: TRBV7-2
clone_size: NA

cdr3_nt: TGTGCCAGTAGTATTTCGGGCAATCAGCCCCAGCATTTT
cdr3_aa: CASSISGNQPQHF
d_call: NA
j_call: TRBJ1-5
v_call: TRBV19
clone_size: NA

cdr3_nt: TGTGCCAGCAGCTTACAGCGGGGGGTGGGCACCGGGGAGCTGTTTTTT
cdr3_aa: CASSLQRGVGTGELFF
d_call: TRBD2
j_call: TRBJ2-2
v_call: TRBV7-2
clone_size: NA

cdr3_nt: TGTGCCAGCAGCGCGCAGGGGACCACCCGAAACTCTGGAAACACCATATATTTT
cdr3_aa: CASSAQGTTRNSGNTIYF
d_call: NA
j_call: TRBJ1-3
v_call: TRBV7-8
clone_size: NA

cdr3_nt: TGTGCCAGCAGCCCGGCGGGTGGCCTCGGAGGCTCACCCCTCCACTTT
cdr3_aa: CASSPAGGLGGSPLHF
d_call: NA
j_call: TRBJ1-6
v_call: TRBV5-4
clone_size: NA

cdr3_nt: TGTGCCTGGAGTGTTGGGGCTTTTGGGGCTGAAGCTTTCTTT
cdr3_aa: CAWSVGAFGAEAFF
d_call: NA
j_call: TRBJ1-1
v_call: TRBV30
clone_size: NA

cdr3_nt: TGTGCCAGCAGCTTGGACGGAGAGACCCAGTACTTC
cdr3_aa: CASSLDGETQYF
d_call: NA
j_call: TRBJ2-5
v_call: TRBV5-4
clone_size: once

cdr3_nt: TGCGCCAGCAGCTTGGCGTCCTTCACAGATACGCAGTATTTT
cdr3_aa: CASSLASFTDTQYF
d_call: NA
j_call: TRBJ2-3
v_call: TRBV5-1
clone_size: NA

cdr3_nt: TGTGCCAGCAGCTTAGTGGGCCTGACCTCTTACGAGCAGTACTTC
cdr3_aa: CASSLVGLTSYEQYF
d_call: NA
j_call: TRBJ2-7
v_call: TRBV7-8
clone_size: NA

cdr3_nt: TGTGCCAGCAGTTTACCCTGGACAGGGGGTCATCAGCCCCAGCATTTT
cdr3_aa: CASSLPWTGGHQPQHF
d_call: TRBD1
j_call: TRBJ1-5
v_call: TRBV28
clone_size: NA

cdr3_nt: TGTGCCAGCAGCTTAGGCCTGACAGGGTTCACAGATACGCAGTATTTT
cdr3_aa: CASSLGLTGFTDTQYF
d_call: TRBD1
j_call: TRBJ2-3
v_call: TRBV7-8
clone_size: NA

cdr3_nt: TGTGCCAGCAGCTTAGTCTTGGGGGGGCAGTACAATGAGCAGTTCTTC
cdr3_aa: CASSLVLGGQYNEQFF
d_call: NA
j_call: TRBJ2-1
v_call: TRBV7-9
clone_size: NA

cdr3_nt: TGTGCCAGCAGATCTTCGGGAAACACCATATATTTT
cdr3_aa: CASRSSGNTIYF
d_call: NA
j_call: TRBJ1-3
v_call: TRBV4-2
clone_size: NA

cdr3_nt: TGCAGCGCTAGTCCCTCGCCACTAGCGGAGGAAACAGATACGCAGTATTTT
cdr3_aa: CSASPSPLAEETDTQYF
d_call: TRBD2
j_call: TRBJ2-3
v_call: TRBV20-1
clone_size: NA

cdr3_nt: TGCGCCAGCAGCTTGGCGGGAAGGTCCGAGCAGTACTTC
cdr3_aa: CASSLAGRSEQYF
d_call: NA
j_call: TRBJ2-7
v_call: TRBV5-1
clone_size: NA